This is a list of T cell receptor beta chains from one sample in a study of naive and memory T cell subsets. TCRdb independently ran MiXCR on the UMI-ligation and nested PCR reads; one entry per CDR3 protein. The sample contains 70,000 to 95,000 distinct CDR3 sequences, 7% of which appear only once. Sequencing used central memory CD4+ T cells from blood. Receptors originate from a human donor in good health. Both conserved end residues are part of each CDR3. Fields, in order: V gene, clone size, J gene, D gene, CDR3 DNA, CDR3 protein. The D gene is left open where the match is weak. Only some rows state a clone size, as once, few, many or a class for expanded clones.

TRBV7-2,many,TRBJ2-7,TRBD2,TGTGCCAGCAGCTTGAGGACTAGCGGTTTCGGGGAGCAGTACTTC,CASSLRTSGFGEQYF
TRBV7-2,.,TRBJ1-3,TRBD1,TGTGCCAGCAGCTTAAGCGCAACAGGGGCTGGAAACACCATATATTTT,CASSLSATGAGNTIYF
TRBV7-2,many,TRBJ1-5,.,TGTGCCAGCAGCCGAACAGGGACAAATAGCAATCAGCCCCAGCATTTT,CASSRTGTNSNQPQHF
TRBV12-3/TRBV12-4,.,TRBJ2-7,TRBD1,TGTGCCAGCAGGCCGTCAACAGGGGGCTACGAGCAGTACTTC,CASRPSTGGYEQYF
TRBV12-3/TRBV12-4,many,TRBJ1-5,.,TGTGCCAGCAGTTTCGAGACAGCCCTCAATCAGCCCCAGCATTTT,CASSFETALNQPQHF
TRBV4-2,many,TRBJ1-6,TRBD1,TGTGCCAGCAGCCAAGATACGACAGGGAATTCACCCCTCCACTTT,CASSQDTTGNSPLHF
TRBV5-1,.,TRBJ2-5,TRBD1,TGCGCCAGCAGCAGGCGACAGGGCGGGGAGACCCAGTACTTC,CASSRRQGGETQYF
TRBV15,many,TRBJ2-3,TRBD2,TGTGCCACCAGCGCAAGGAAGCGGGAGGGCCGGTCGGATACGCAGTATTTT,CATSARKREGRSDTQYF
TRBV29-1,few,TRBJ2-7,.,TGCAGCGTTAGGGGAGACAGCTACGAGCAGTACTTC,CSVRGDSYEQYF
TRBV5-5,few,TRBJ2-1,.,TGTGCCAGCAGCTTGGCCAGGGGGGGCCCCTCCAATGAGCAGTTCTTC,CASSLARGGPSNEQFF
TRBV2,.,TRBJ2-3,TRBD2,TGTGCCAGCACCCGGACTAGCGGCCGCCCTATGACGCAGTATTTT,CASTRTSGRPMTQYF
TRBV6-5,.,TRBJ2-1,TRBD2,TGTGCCAGCAGTTATAAGACTAGCGGTAATGAGCAGTTCTTC,CASSYKTSGNEQFF
TRBV5-5,few,TRBJ1-4,TRBD1,TGTGCCAGCAGCTTGGGTGGACAGGGGGAAAAACTGTTTTTT,CASSLGGQGEKLFF
TRBV10-3,.,TRBJ2-7,TRBD1,TGTGCCATCAGTGAGGGCAGGGGGGAGCAGTACTTC,CAISEGRGEQYF
TRBV6-5,.,TRBJ2-4,TRBD1,TGTGCCAGCAGTTACTCAGCACAGGGGATTGCTGGCAAAAACATTCAGTACTTC,CASSYSAQGIAGKNIQYF
TRBV20-1,few,TRBJ2-5,TRBD2,TGCAGTGCCCCTAGCGGGATCCGAGAGACCCAGTACTTC,CSAPSGIRETQYF
TRBV18,many,TRBJ2-7,TRBD2,TGTGCCAGCTCACCAGTCCTAGCGGGAACAAACGAGCAGTACTTC,CASSPVLAGTNEQYF
TRBV5-1,many,TRBJ1-4,TRBD1,TGCGCCAGCAGCGAAACAGGGGGTTTCGCAACTAATGAAAAACTGTTTTTT,CASSETGGFATNEKLFF
TRBV20-1,many,TRBJ1-3,.,TGCAGTGCTAGAGATCGGCAGAGAAACACCATATATTTT,CSARDRQRNTIYF
TRBV7-2,few,TRBJ1-2,.,TGTGCCAGCAGCGAACCAGGGCGCGCCTATGGCTACACCTTC,CASSEPGRAYGYTF
TRBV12-3/TRBV12-4,few,TRBJ2-7,TRBD1,TGTGCCAGCAGTTTCAGGGACAGGAACGAGCAGTACTTC,CASSFRDRNEQYF
TRBV11-2,many,TRBJ1-1,TRBD1,TGTGCCAGCAGCTCTTACACAGGGGGCACTGAAGCTTTCTTT,CASSSYTGGTEAFF
TRBV12-3/TRBV12-4,.,TRBJ2-1,TRBD1,TGTGCCAGCAGACTGGGACAGCCCTCCTACAATGAGCAGTTCTTC,CASRLGQPSYNEQFF
TRBV4-3,many,TRBJ2-3,.,TGCGCCAGCAGCCCCGGACTCTCCCCTACGCAGTATTTT,CASSPGLSPTQYF
TRBV20-1,many,TRBJ1-4,TRBD1,TGCAGTGCTCCGGGACAGACCGAAAAACTGTTTTTT,CSAPGQTEKLFF
TRBV5-6,many,TRBJ1-5,TRBD1,TGTGCCAGCAGCTTGTTACGGGACAGCTCTTATCAGCCCCAGCATTTT,CASSLLRDSSYQPQHF
TRBV7-2,few,TRBJ1-6,TRBD1,TGTGCCAGCAGCCCTAGACAGGGTCGCAATTCACCCCTCCACTTT,CASSPRQGRNSPLHF
TRBV7-2,few,TRBJ2-5,.,TGTGCCAGCAGCTCGACGCCCCTCCAAGAGACCCAGTACTTC,CASSSTPLQETQYF
TRBV28,many,TRBJ2-3,.,TGTGCCAGCAGCCCCGACAGCCCGACAGCTACGCAGTATTTT,CASSPDSPTATQYF
TRBV20-1,many,TRBJ1-2,.,TGCAGTGCCGTATACAGAGAATTCTATGGCTACACCTTC,CSAVYREFYGYTF
TRBV5-5,many,TRBJ2-3,.,TGTGCCAGCAGCCCTCGGATGGTAGAGGTGATTCCAGATACGCAGTATTTT,CASSPRMVEVIPDTQYF
TRBV30,many,TRBJ2-1,TRBD2,TGTGCCTGGAACCGCGCGGGAGGGGTTAAGTATGAGCAGTTCTTC,CAWNRAGGVKYEQFF
TRBV6-2/TRBV6-3,.,TRBJ2-2,TRBD2,TGTGCCACCACTATCCGGACTAGCACGAGGGAGCTGTTTTTT,CATTIRTSTRELFF
TRBV30,many,TRBJ1-1,.,TGTGCCTGGAATCTACAGATGAACACTGAAGCTTTCTTT,CAWNLQMNTEAFF
TRBV20-1,many,TRBJ2-1,TRBD2,TGCAGTGCCGGCTCTAGCGGATTGTACAATGAGCAGTTCTTC,CSAGSSGLYNEQFF